This is a list of T cell receptor beta chains from one sample in a study of shared clonotypes between healthy human individuals. Sequencing was performed with immunoSEQ multiplex PCR; in TCRdb, only in-frame clones are kept and a portion is missing. Seen here are millions of clones, approximately 92% observed once, and the top ten hold 0.13% to 0.15%. The sequenced sample consisted of naive CD4+ T cells sorted from blood. The receptors shown here come from a man in his late teens or twenties in good health. CDR3s include the opening cysteine and the closing phenylalanine or tryptophan. Fields, in order: D gene, J gene, clone size, V gene, CDR3 protein, CDR3 DNA. D genes are given only for firm matches. A row's size may be missing; if present it is once, few, many or a size class.

>TRBD2|TRBJ2-1|-|TRBV27
CASSLRDYLAYNEQFF
TGTGCCAGCAGTTTACGGGACTACCTGGCCTACAATGAGCAGTTCTTC
>-|TRBJ2-3|-|TRBV5-1
CASSRQMYTDTQYF
TGCGCCAGCAGTCGGCAGATGTACACAGATACGCAGTATTTT
>-|TRBJ2-2|-|TRBV30
CAWSVGNTGELFF
TGTGCCTGGAGTGTCGGGAACACCGGGGAGCTGTTTTTT
>-|TRBJ2-7|-|TRBV4-3
CASSQDGEVPTYEQYF
TGCGCCAGCAGCCAAGATGGGGAGGTTCCCACCTACGAGCAGTACTTC
>TRBD1|TRBJ1-1|-|TRBV7-2
CASSPGGGAEAFF
TGTGCCAGCAGCCCAGGGGGTGGGGCTGAAGCTTTCTTT
>TRBD2|TRBJ2-2|-|TRBV6-1
CASSLGGRNTGELFF
TGTGCCAGCAGTCTAGGCGGGAGGAACACCGGGGAGCTGTTTTTT
>TRBD1|TRBJ1-2|-|TRBV5-6
CASGTGVDYGYTF
TGTGCCAGTGGGACAGGGGTGGACTATGGCTACACCTTC
>TRBD1|TRBJ1-3|once|TRBV11-1
CASRRTTGTGNTIYF
TGTGCCAGCAGACGTACGACAGGGACTGGAAACACCATATATTTT
>-|TRBJ1-1|-|TRBV19
CASRSPGGVNTEAFF
TGTGCCAGTAGATCCCCAGGCGGAGTAAACACTGAAGCTTTCTTT
>TRBD1|TRBJ2-3|once|TRBV5-4
CASSFGTGGTDTQYF
TGTGCCAGCAGCTTCGGGACAGGGGGCACAGATACGCAGTATTTT
>TRBD1|TRBJ2-1|-|TRBV4-3
CASSLRDRGYNEQFF
TGCGCCAGCAGCCTCCGGGACAGGGGATACAATGAGCAGTTCTTC
>TRBD2|TRBJ2-1|-|TRBV6-6
CASSYQRGSGYNEQFF
TGTGCCAGCAGTTACCAGCGGGGGTCGGGTTACAATGAGCAGTTCTTC
>-|TRBJ2-3|-|TRBV10-3
CAISGVAAFTDTQYF
TGTGCCATCAGTGGGGTAGCGGCGTTCACAGATACGCAGTATTTT
>-|TRBJ2-7|-|TRBV5-6
CASSLLGESAHYEQYF
TGTGCCAGCAGCTTGTTGGGGGAGTCAGCCCACTACGAGCAGTACTTC
>-|TRBJ1-4|once|TRBV5-4
CASSSLGGEREKLFF
TGTGCCAGCAGCTCCCTGGGTGGAGAGAGAGAAAAACTGTTTTTT
>-|TRBJ2-1|-|TRBV29-1
CSVGGSWDNEQFF
TGCAGCGTTGGAGGAAGCTGGGACAATGAGCAGTTCTTC
>-|TRBJ2-7|-|TRBV10-2
CASSFAYEQYF
TGCGCCAGCAGTTTTGCCTACGAGCAGTACTTC
>-|TRBJ2-7|-|TRBV7-2
CASSSNSYEQYF
TGTGCCAGCAGCTCGAACTCCTACGAGCAGTACTTC
>-|TRBJ1-5|-|TRBV15
CATSRVLGGGNQPQHF
TGTGCCACCAGCAGAGTCCTGGGGGGGGGCAATCAGCCCCAGCATTTT
>-|TRBJ1-1|-|TRBV25-1
CASSGTEANTEAFF
TGTGCCAGCAGTGGGACAGAAGCAAACACTGAAGCTTTCTTT
>-|TRBJ1-2|-|TRBV20-1
CSARLTHGYTF
TGCAGTGCTAGATTGACCCATGGCTACACCTTC
>-|TRBJ2-1|-|TRBV6-5
CASSLRAGYNEQFF
TGTGCCAGCAGTTTAAGGGCAGGATACAATGAGCAGTTCTTC
>-|TRBJ1-2|-|TRBV19
CASSIGSGSYGYTF
TGTGCCAGTAGTATAGGTTCAGGGTCCTATGGCTACACCTTC
>-|TRBJ2-2|-|TRBV7-2
CASSLNGGANTGELFF
TGTGCCAGCAGCTTAAACGGCGGGGCGAACACCGGGGAGCTGTTTTTT
>-|TRBJ2-6|-|TRBV7-3
CASSLMGVSGANVLTF
TGTGCCAGCAGCTTAATGGGGGTCTCTGGGGCCAACGTCCTGACTTTC
>-|TRBJ2-1|once|TRBV5-1
CASSSGTEVGHEQFF
TGCGCCAGCAGCTCCGGGACCGAAGTGGGCCATGAGCAGTTCTTC
>TRBD2|TRBJ2-5|once|TRBV9
CASTLGIGRGETQYF
TGTGCCAGCACCCTAGGGATAGGGAGGGGCGAGACCCAGTACTTC
>-|TRBJ2-2|-|TRBV19
CASSIGGTTNTGELFF
TGTGCCAGTAGTATAGGGGGAACAACGAACACCGGGGAGCTGTTTTTT
>TRBD1|TRBJ2-2|-|TRBV12-5
CASGLGQGNTGELFF
TGTGCTAGTGGTTTGGGACAGGGGAACACCGGGGAGCTGTTTTTT
>-|TRBJ2-7|-|TRBV5-1
CASSLAGSYEQYF
TGCGCCAGCAGCTTGGCGGGGAGCTACGAGCAGTACTTC
>TRBD2|TRBJ2-1|-|TRBV6-5
CASRLAGLAGVVQFF
TGTGCCAGCAGACTCGCCGGACTAGCGGGGGTTGTGCAGTTCTTC
>TRBD2|TRBJ2-1|-|TRBV4-3
CASSRLAGEASYNEQFF
TGCGCCAGCAGCCGACTAGCGGGAGAAGCCTCCTACAATGAGCAGTTCTTC
>-|TRBJ1-1|-|TRBV2
CASSEAHRGEAFF
TGTGCCAGCAGTGAAGCCCATCGAGGTGAAGCTTTCTTT
>-|TRBJ2-1|-|TRBV2
CASSGARGPNEQFF
TGTGCCAGCAGTGGGGCCAGGGGCCCCAATGAGCAGTTCTTC
>TRBD1|TRBJ2-3|-|TRBV5-1
CASSSGQVKDTQYF
TGCGCCAGCAGCTCGGGACAGGTGAAAGATACGCAGTATTTT
>-|TRBJ1-5|-|TRBV4-3
CASSQDPNQPQHF
TGCGCCAGCAGCCAAGATCCTAATCAGCCCCAGCATTTT
>-|TRBJ2-6|-|TRBV7-2
CASSPRASSGANVLTF
TGTGCCAGCAGCCCACGTGCCAGCTCTGGGGCCAACGTCCTGACTTTC
>-|TRBJ1-4|once|TRBV30
CAWRGSNEKLFF
TGTGCCTGGAGGGGCTCTAATGAAAAACTGTTTTTT
>-|TRBJ2-1|-|TRBV5-6
CASSSGRASYNEQFF
TGTGCCAGCAGCTCGGGACGGGCGTCCTACAATGAGCAGTTCTTC
>TRBD1|TRBJ2-1|-|TRBV5-1
CASSISRTGEEFF
TGCGCCAGCAGCATCTCCCGGACAGGGGAGGAGTTCTTC
>TRBD1|TRBJ1-4|-|TRBV10-2
CASSADRETNEKLFF
TGCGCCAGCAGTGCGGACAGGGAAACTAATGAAAAACTGTTTTTT
>-|TRBJ1-5|-|TRBV7-2
CASSLARAGVSNQPQHF
TGTGCCAGCAGCTTAGCGCGGGCAGGGGTTAGCAATCAGCCCCAGCATTTT
>-|TRBJ2-3|-|TRBV28
CASSLWPSRLSTDTQYF
TGTGCCAGCAGTTTATGGCCTAGCCGATTAAGCACAGATACGCAGTATTTT
>TRBD2|TRBJ2-3|-|TRBV5-1
CASSPGLAGTSGRTDTQYF
TGCGCCAGCAGCCCCGGACTAGCGGGAACCTCGGGTAGAACAGATACGCAGTATTTT
>TRBD1|TRBJ1-1|-|TRBV10-3
CAITLDRDGTEAFF
TGTGCCATCACCCTAGACAGGGACGGCACTGAAGCTTTCTTT
>-|TRBJ2-7|-|TRBV5-1
CASSLGTGSVYEQYF
TGCGCCAGCAGCCTCGGAACAGGGTCGGTCTACGAGCAGTACTTC
>-|TRBJ2-2|-|TRBV28
CASSLLGTQTGELFF
TGTGCCAGCAGTTTATTAGGTACACAGACCGGGGAGCTGTTTTTT
>TRBD2|TRBJ2-7|-|TRBV5-5
CASSLAGTSGRGEQYF
TGTGCCAGCAGCTTGGCCGGGACTAGCGGGAGGGGCGAGCAGTACTTC
>-|TRBJ2-1|-|TRBV6-5
CASSILGLNEQFF
TGTGCCAGCAGCATCCTCGGACTCAATGAGCAGTTCTTC
>-|TRBJ2-7|-|TRBV18
CASSPQGHGNYEQYF
TGTGCCAGCTCACCGCAGGGGCACGGCAATTACGAGCAGTACTTC
>-|TRBJ2-5|-|TRBV11-3
CASSFLRGEETQYF
TGTGCCAGCAGCTTCCTCAGGGGGGAAGAGACCCAGTACTTC
>TRBD2|TRBJ2-3|-|TRBV30
CAWSVLSGLADTDTQYF
TGTGCCTGGAGTGTACTTTCGGGACTAGCGGACACAGATACGCAGTATTTT
>TRBD2|TRBJ2-7|-|TRBV29-1
CSVGGMDWEQYF
TGCAGCGTGGGGGGGATGGATTGGGAGCAGTACTTC
>-|TRBJ1-6|-|TRBV14
CASSQGGFSSYNSPLHF
TGTGCCAGCAGCCAGGGCGGGTTTAGCTCCTATAATTCACCCCTCCACTTT
>TRBD1|TRBJ2-7|-|TRBV29-1
CSVEDRQGASSYEQYF
TGCAGCGTTGAAGACAGACAGGGGGCGAGCTCCTACGAGCAGTACTTC